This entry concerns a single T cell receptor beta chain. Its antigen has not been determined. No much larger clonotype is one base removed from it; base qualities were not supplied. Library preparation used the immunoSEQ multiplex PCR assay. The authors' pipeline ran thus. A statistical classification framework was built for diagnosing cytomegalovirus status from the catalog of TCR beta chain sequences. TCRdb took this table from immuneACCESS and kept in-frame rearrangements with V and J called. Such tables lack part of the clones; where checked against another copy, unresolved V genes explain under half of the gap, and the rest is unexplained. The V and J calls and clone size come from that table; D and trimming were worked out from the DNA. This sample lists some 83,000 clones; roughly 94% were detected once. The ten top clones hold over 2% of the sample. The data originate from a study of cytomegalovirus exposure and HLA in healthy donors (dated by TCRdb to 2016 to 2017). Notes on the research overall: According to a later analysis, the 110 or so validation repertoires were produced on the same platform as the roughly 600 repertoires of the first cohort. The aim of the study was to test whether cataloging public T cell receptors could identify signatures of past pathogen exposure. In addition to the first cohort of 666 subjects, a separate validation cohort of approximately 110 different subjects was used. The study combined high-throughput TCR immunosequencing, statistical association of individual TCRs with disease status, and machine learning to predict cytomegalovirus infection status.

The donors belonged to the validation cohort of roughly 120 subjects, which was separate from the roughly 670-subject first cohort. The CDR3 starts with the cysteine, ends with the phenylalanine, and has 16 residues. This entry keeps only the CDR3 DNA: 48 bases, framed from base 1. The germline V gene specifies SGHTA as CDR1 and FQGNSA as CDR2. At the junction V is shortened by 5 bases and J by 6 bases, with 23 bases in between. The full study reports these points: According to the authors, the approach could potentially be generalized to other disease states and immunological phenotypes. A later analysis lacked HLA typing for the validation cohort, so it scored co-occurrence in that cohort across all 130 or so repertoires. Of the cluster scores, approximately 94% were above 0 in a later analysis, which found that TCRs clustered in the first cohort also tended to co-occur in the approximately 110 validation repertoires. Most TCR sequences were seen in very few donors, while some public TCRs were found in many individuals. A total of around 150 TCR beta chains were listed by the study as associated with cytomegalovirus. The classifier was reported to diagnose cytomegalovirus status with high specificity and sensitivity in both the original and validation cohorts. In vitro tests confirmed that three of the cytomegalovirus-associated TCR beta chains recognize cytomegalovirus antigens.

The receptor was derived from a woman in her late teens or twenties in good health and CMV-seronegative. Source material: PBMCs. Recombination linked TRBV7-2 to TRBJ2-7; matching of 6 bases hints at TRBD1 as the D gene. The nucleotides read TGTGCCAGCAGCCTTACAGGGTCCCGACGTGTCGGCGAGCAGTACTTC. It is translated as CASSLTGSRRVGEQYF.